This record looks at one TCR delta chain sequence and its context. TCRdb's entry gives the protein of a much larger clone, which mismatches this DNA's translation at residue 13, likely from a read error; the protein reported here is translated from the DNA. TCRdb reanalysed the RT-PCR reads via CATT. The repertoire has about 1,200 delta-chain clones, 1.5% to 2% of them found once; the top ten carry around a third. In germline, CDR1 is GEAIGNYY, CDR2 EKD. This CDR3 comprises 18 residues. With V trimmed by 0 bases and J by 4 bases, 13 bases remained unmatched. The sample belongs to a study of gamma-delta T cells after stem cell transplantation.

This TCR was sampled from a human donor. It is not recorded whose cells these are; they may come from a transplant donor. The chain uses TRDV2 and TRDJ1; 10 bases are shared with TRDD3. The sample taken for sequencing was gamma-delta T cells. The CDR3 sequence: CACDTLGDTGARVDKLIF. The CDR3 DNA reads as TGTGCCTGTGACACCTTGGGGGATACAGGAGCGAGGGTCGATAAACTCATCTTT.